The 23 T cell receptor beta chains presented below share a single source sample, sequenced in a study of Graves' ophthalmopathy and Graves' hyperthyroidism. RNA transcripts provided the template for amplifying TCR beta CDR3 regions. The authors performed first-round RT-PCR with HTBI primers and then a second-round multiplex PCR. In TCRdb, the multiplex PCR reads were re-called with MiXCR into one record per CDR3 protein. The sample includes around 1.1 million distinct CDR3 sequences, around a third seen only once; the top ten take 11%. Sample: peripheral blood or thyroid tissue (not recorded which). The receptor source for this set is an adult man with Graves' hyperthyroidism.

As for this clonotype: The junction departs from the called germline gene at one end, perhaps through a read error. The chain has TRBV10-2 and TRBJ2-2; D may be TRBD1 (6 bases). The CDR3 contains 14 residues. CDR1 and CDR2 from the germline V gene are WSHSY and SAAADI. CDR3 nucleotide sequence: TGTGCCAGCAACGACAGGAGGAACACCGGGGAGCTGTTTTTT. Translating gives CASNDRRNTGELFF.

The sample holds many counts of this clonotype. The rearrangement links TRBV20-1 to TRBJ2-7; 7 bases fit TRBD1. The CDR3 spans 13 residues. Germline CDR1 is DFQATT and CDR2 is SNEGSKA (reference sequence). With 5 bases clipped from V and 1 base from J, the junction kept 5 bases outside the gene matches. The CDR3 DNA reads TGCAGTGCTGGGGGACAGATTTCCTACGAGCAGTACTTC. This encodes CSAGGQISYEQYF.

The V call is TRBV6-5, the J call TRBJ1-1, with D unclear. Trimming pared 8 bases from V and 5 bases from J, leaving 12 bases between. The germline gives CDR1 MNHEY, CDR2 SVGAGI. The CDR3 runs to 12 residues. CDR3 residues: CASANRATEAFF. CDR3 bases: TGTGCCAGCGCGAACAGAGCGACTGAAGCTTTCTTT.

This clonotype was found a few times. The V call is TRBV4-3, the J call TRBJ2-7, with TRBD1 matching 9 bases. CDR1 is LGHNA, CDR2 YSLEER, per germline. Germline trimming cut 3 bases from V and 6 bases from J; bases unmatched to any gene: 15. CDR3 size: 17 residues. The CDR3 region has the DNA TGCGCCAGCAGCCATAGACTCTGGGACAGGGTAAATAGCGAGCAGTACTTC. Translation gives CASSHRLWDRVNSEQYF.

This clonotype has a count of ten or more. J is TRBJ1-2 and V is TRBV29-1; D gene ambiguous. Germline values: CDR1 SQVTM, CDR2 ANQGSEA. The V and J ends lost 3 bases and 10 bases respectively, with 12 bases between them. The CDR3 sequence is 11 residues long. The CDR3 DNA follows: TGCAGCGTTGATGAACCGAGCGACTACACCTTC. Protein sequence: CSVDEPSDYTF.

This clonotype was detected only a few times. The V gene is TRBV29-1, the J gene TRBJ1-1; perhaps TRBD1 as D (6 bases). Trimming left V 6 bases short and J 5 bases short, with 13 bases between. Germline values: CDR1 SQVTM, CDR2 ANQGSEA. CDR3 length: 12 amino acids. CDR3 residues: CSVNTGITEAFF. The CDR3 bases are TGCAGCGTCAACACAGGGATAACTGAAGCTTTCTTT.

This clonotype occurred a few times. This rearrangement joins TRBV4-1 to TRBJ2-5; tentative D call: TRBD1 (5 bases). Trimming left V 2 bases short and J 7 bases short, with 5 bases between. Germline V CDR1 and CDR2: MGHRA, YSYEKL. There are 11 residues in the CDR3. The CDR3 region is CASSQRGTQYF. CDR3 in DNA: TGCGCCAGCAGCCAAAGGGGGACCCAGTACTTC.

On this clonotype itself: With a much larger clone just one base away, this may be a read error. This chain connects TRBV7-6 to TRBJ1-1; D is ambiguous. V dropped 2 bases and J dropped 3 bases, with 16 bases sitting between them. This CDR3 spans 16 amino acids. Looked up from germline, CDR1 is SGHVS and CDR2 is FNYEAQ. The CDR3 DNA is TGTGCCAGCAGCTTAATACCGACGGCGGCCGACACTGAAGCTTTCTTT. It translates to CASSLIPTAADTEAFF.

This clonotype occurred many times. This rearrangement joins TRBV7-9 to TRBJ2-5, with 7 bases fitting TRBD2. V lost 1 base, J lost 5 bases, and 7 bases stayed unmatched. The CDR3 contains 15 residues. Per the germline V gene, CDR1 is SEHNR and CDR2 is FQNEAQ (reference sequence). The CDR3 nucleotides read TGTGCCAGCAGCTTAGTAGGACTAGTATCGGAGACCCAGTACTTC. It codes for CASSLVGLVSETQYF.

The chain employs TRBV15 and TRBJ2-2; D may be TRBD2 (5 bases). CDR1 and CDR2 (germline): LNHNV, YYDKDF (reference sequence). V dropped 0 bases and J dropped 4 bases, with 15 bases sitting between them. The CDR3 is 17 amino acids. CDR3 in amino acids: CATSRDRGRHSTGELFF. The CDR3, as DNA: TGTGCCACCAGCAGAGACAGAGGGCGTCATTCCACCGGGGAGCTGTTTTTT.

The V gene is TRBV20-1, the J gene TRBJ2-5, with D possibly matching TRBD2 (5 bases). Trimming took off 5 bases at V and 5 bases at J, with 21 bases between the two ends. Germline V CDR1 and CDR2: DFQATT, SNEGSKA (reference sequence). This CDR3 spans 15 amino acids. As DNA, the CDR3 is TGCAGTGCTCCCGCTGACCGGGGAATTTTGGAGACCCAGTACTTC. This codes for CSAPADRGILETQYF.

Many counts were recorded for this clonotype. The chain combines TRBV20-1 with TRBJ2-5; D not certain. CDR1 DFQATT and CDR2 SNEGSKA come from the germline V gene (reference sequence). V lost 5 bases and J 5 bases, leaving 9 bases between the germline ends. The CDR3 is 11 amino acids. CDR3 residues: CSASPDETQYF. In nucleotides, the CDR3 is TGCAGTGCTTCCCCCGACGAGACCCAGTACTTC.

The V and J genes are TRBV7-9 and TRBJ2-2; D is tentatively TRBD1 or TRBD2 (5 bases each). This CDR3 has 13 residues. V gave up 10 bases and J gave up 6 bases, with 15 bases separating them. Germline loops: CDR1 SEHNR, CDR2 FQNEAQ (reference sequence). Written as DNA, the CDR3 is TGTGCCACCCCGGGACCACTATCCGGGGAGCTGTTTTTT. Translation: CATPGPLSGELFF.

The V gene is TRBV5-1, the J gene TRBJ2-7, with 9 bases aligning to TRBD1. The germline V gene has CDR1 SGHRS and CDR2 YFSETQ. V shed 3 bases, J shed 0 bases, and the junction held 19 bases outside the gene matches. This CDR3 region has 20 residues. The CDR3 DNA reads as TGCGCCAGCAGCTCGGACAGGGGCGTTCGGTGGTTCAATAACTCCTACGAGCAGTACTTC. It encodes CASSSDRGVRWFNNSYEQYF.

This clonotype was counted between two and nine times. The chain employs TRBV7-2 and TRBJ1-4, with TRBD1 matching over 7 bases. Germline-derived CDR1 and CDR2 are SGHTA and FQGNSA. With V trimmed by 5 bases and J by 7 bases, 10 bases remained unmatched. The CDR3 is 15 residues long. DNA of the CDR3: TGTGCCAGCAGCAGAGACAGGGTGGTAGCTGAAAAACTGTTTTTT. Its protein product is CASSRDRVVAEKLFF.

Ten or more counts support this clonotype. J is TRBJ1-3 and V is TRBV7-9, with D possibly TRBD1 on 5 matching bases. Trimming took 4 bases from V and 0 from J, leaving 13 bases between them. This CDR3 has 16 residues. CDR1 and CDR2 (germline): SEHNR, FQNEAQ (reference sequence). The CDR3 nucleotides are TGTGCCAGCAGCTCCCCGGAGGGACCCTCTGGAAACACCATATATTTT. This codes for CASSSPEGPSGNTIYF.

DNA of the CDR3: TGTGCCAGCAGTTGGACGCTTAAATCCGGGGAGCTGTTTTTT. It is translated as CASSWTLKSGELFF. The rearrangement links TRBV12-3 or TRBV12-4 to TRBJ2-2; D unclear. The V end was cut by 4 bases, the J end by 6 bases, with 12 bases between. This CDR3 is 14 amino acids long.

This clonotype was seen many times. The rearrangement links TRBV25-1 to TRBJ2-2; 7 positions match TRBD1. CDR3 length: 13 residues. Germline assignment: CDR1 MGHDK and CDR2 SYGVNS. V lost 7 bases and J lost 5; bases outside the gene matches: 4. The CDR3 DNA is TGTGCCAGCAAAAAGGGGGCGACCGGGGAGCTGTTTTTT. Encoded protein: CASKKGATGELFF.

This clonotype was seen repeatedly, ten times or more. The CDR3 loop reads CASSLAFGRLQETQYF. CDR3 DNA: TGTGCCAGCAGCTTAGCGTTCGGTCGATTACAAGAGACCCAGTACTTC. The chain combines TRBV7-9 with TRBJ2-5; D remains ambiguous. The CDR3 is 16 amino acids. V dropped 0 bases and J dropped 2 bases, with 13 bases sitting between them. CDR1 is SEHNR, CDR2 FQNEAQ, per germline (reference sequence).

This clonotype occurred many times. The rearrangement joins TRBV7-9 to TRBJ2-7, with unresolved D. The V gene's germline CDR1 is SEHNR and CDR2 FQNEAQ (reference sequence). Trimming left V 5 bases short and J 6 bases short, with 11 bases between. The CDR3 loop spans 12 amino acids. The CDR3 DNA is TGTGCCAGCAGCCGAGGCCAGATCGAGCAGTACTTC. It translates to CASSRGQIEQYF.

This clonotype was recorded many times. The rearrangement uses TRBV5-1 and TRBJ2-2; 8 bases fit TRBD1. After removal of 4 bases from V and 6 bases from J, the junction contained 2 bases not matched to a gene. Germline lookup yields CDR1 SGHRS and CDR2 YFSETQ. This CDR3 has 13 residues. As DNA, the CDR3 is TGCGCCAGCAGCGAGACAGGGGCCGGGGAGCTGTTTTTT. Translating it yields CASSETGAGELFF.

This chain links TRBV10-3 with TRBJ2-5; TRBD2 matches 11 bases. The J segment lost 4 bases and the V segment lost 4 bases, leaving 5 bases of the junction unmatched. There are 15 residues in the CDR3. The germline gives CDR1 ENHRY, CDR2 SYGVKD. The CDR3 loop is CAISGTGTSGETQYF. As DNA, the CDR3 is TGTGCCATCAGTGGGACAGGGACTAGCGGAGAGACCCAGTACTTC.

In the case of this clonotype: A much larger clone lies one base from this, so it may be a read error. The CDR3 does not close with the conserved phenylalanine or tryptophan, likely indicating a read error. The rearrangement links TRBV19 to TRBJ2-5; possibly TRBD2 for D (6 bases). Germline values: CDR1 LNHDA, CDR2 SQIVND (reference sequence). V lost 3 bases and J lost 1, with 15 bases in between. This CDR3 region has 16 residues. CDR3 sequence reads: CASSILTGEAQETQYL. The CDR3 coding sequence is TGTGCCAGTAGTATCCTGACTGGGGAGGCCCAAGAGACCCAGTACCTC.